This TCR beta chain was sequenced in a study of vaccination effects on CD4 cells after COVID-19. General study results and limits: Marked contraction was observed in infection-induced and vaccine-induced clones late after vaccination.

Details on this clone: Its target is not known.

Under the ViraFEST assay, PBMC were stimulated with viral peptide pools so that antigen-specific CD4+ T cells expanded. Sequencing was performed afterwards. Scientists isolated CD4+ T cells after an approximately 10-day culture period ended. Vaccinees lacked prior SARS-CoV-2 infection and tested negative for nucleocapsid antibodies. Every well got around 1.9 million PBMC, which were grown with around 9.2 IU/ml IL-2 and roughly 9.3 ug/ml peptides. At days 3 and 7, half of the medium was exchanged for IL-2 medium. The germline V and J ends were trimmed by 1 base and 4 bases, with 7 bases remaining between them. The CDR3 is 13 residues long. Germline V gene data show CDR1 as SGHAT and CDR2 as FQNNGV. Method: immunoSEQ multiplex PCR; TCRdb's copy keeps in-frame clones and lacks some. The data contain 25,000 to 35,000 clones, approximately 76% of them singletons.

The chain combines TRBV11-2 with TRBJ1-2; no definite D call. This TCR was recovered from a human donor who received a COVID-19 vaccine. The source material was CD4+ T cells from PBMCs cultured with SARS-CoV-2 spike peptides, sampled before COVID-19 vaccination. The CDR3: CASSLGLFYGYTF. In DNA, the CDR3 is TGTGCCAGCAGCTTAGGACTCTTCTATGGCTACACCTTC.